This TCR beta chain was identified in a study of T cells after yellow fever vaccination. There are 14 residues in the CDR3. Trimming cost V 0 bases and J 4 bases, with 9 bases left between them. Germline V gene data show CDR1 as SGHAT and CDR2 as FQNNGV. This clonotype was counted ten times or more. Each CDR3 protein is one row after TCRdb ran MiXCR on the 5' RACE reads. This table has fewer than 400,000 distinct CDR3 sequences, 6.2% appearing once. This TCR derives from a man aged 30 to 45 who received the YFV17D yellow fever vaccine. The genes are TRBV11-2 and TRBJ1-2; D is uncertain. The sequences come from PBMCs, collected 5 days after the yellow fever booster vaccination. CDR3 nucleotide sequence: TGTGCCAGCAGCTTAGAGTCTGCCTCCTATGGCTACACCTTC. It is translated as CASSLESASYGYTF. Supplemented by reference TRBV11-2 and TRBJ1-2, the full variable domain reads EAGVAQSPRYKIIEKRQSVAFWCNPISGHATLYWYQQILGQGPKLLIQFQNNGVVDDSQLPKDRFSAERLKGVDSTLKIQPAKLEDSAVYLCASSLESASYGYTFGSGTRLTVV.